These 31 T cell receptor beta chains share one sample of origin, sequenced in a study of radiation and T cells in renal cell carcinoma. Data came from immunoSEQ multiplex PCR; TCRdb stores just in-frame clones and leaves some out. The sample shows 20,000 to 25,000 clones, roughly 50% of them seen only once. Treatment meaning: treatment-naive control, cytoreductive nephrectomy. The material was tumor tissue, obtained from a patient whose treatment was nephrectomy without radiotherapy. The source of these receptors is a man aged 35 to 55 with renal cell carcinoma.

The chain links TRBV6-5 to TRBJ2-2; the D is unclear. Trimming took 0 bases from V and 3 from J, leaving 5 bases between them. Germline assignment: CDR1 MNHEY and CDR2 SVGAGI. CDR3 size: 14 residues. The CDR3 region has the DNA TGTGCCAGCAGTTACTCGATGTACACCGGGGAGCTGTTTTTT. The encoded protein is CASSYSMYTGELFF.

This clone is termed medium-sized. Here the CDR3 reads CASSRTGNTIYF. The DNA for the CDR3 is TGTGCCAGCAGCCGGACCGGAAACACCATATATTTT. V and J are TRBV7-9 and TRBJ1-3; D ambiguous. This CDR3 contains 12 residues. Germline loops: CDR1 SEHNR, CDR2 FQNEAQ (reference sequence). V gave up 5 bases and J gave up 4 bases, with 6 bases separating them.

The V and J genes are TRBV7-8 and TRBJ1-1, with D possibly being TRBD1 (6 bases). Germline V lookup: CDR1 SGHVS, CDR2 FQNEAQ. Deletions cut 2 bases from V and 4 bases from J, with 14 bases between. The CDR3 totals 15 residues. CDR3 DNA: TGTGCCAGCAGCTTAAACAGGGCGGGGAGCACTGAAGCTTTCTTT. As protein: CASSLNRAGSTEAFF.

The V gene is TRBV7-8, the J gene TRBJ1-2; tentative D call: TRBD1 (5 bases). This CDR3 has 12 amino acids. Germline CDR1 SGHVS, CDR2 FQNEAQ. Trimming removed 4 bases at V and 4 bases at J, with 7 bases between. DNA of the CDR3: TGTGCCAGCAGCTCAGGGCTCTATGGCTACACCTTC. Protein product: CASSSGLYGYTF.

The rearrangement links TRBV9 to TRBJ1-1, with D perhaps TRBD1 (6 bases). This CDR3 is 15 amino acids long. Germline V gene data show CDR1 as SGDLS and CDR2 as YYNGEE. Trimming cost V 4 bases and J 1 base, with 14 bases left between them. CDR3: CASSPRQAWNTEAFF. In nucleotides, the CDR3 is TGTGCCAGCAGCCCCCGACAGGCCTGGAACACTGAAGCTTTCTTT.

This sequence joins TRBV30 and TRBJ1-4; unclear D gene. Trimming took off 7 bases at V and 1 base at J, with 13 bases between the two ends. Germline CDR1 GTSNPN, CDR2 SVGIG (reference sequence). This CDR3 has 14 residues. In DNA, the CDR3 is TGTGCCTCAACAGTAGGAAGAACTAATGAAAAACTGTTTTTT. Protein product: CASTVGRTNEKLFF.

The chain employs TRBV27 and TRBJ1-1; D is undetermined. The V end was cut by 3 bases, the J end by 4 bases, with 12 bases between. The length of the CDR3 is 14 residues. The germline CDR1 and CDR2 sequences are MNHEY and SMNVEV (reference sequence). The CDR3 spells CASSFSRTSTEAFF. CDR3 bases: TGTGCCAGCAGTTTTTCGCGAACAAGCACTGAAGCTTTCTTT.

The J gene is TRBJ1-2, the V gene TRBV5-4, with a possible D match to TRBD1 (6 bases). CDR1 and CDR2 from the germline V gene are SGHNT and YYREEE (reference sequence). This CDR3 is built from 16 residues. The ends were cut back, 2 bases at V and 2 bases at J, with 16 bases in the middle. The CDR3 region is CASSLPTGPSNYGYTF. Here the CDR3 DNA reads TGTGCCAGCAGCTTACCCACAGGGCCCTCCAACTATGGCTACACCTTC.

This chain joins TRBV2 and TRBJ1-1; D is perhaps TRBD1 (6 bases). The germline V gene has CDR1 SNHLY and CDR2 FYNNEI. The CDR3 spans 15 residues. V was cut by 4 bases and J by 1 base, with 13 bases left in between. In nucleotides, the CDR3 is TGTGCCAGCAGTGCCCTAGGGACAAGGAACACTGAAGCTTTCTTT. Protein product: CASSALGTRNTEAFF.

This chain links TRBV6-1 with TRBJ1-6; D perhaps matches TRBD1 (6 bases). Germline values: CDR1 MNHNS, CDR2 SASEGT. Trimming cost V 7 bases and J 6 bases, with 13 bases left between them. The CDR3 contains 14 residues. The CDR3 reads CASMMDSSNSPLHF. The CDR3, as DNA: TGTGCCAGCATGATGGACAGCTCTAATTCACCCCTCCACTTT.

This chain joins TRBV19 and TRBJ1-6; 8 positions match TRBD1. The CDR3 is 14 amino acids. V shed 4 bases and J 6 bases; nucleotides not matched to a gene: 2. Germline lookup yields CDR1 LNHDA and CDR2 SQIVND (reference sequence). CDR3 region: CASSTTGVNSPLHF. For the CDR3, the DNA is TGTGCCAGTAGTACGACAGGGGTTAATTCACCCCTCCACTTT.

This clone was seen only once. This chain links TRBV28 with TRBJ2-7, with a possible D match to TRBD1 (5 bases). The CDR3 contains 13 residues. V was cut by 8 bases and J by 3 bases, with 14 bases left in between. Per the germline V gene, CDR1 is MDHEN and CDR2 is SYDVKM. In nucleotides, the CDR3 is TGTGCCAGCGCAACGCAGGGCTACTACGAGCAGTACGTC. It specifies CASATQGYYEQYV.

This clone was seen a single time. The genes are TRBV15 and TRBJ1-1; D not certain. There are 14 residues in the CDR3. V was cut by 0 bases and J by 6 bases, with 11 bases left in between. Germline CDR1 reads LNHNV; CDR2 reads YYDKDF (reference sequence). The CDR3 is CATSRETDGAEAFF. In DNA form, the CDR3 reads TGTGCCACCAGCAGAGAGACCGACGGGGCTGAAGCTTTCTTT.

This CDR3 is CASSPRTGSNYGYTF. The CDR3 DNA follows: TGTGCCAGCAGCCCGAGGACAGGGTCGAACTATGGCTACACCTTC. V gene TRBV14 combines with J gene TRBJ1-2; TRBD1 aligns across 8 bases. This CDR3 region has 15 residues. CDR1 SGHDN and CDR2 FVKESK come from the germline V gene. V lost 4 bases to trimming and J lost 2 bases; unmatched junction nucleotides: 6.

CDR3 nucleotide sequence: TGTGCCAGCAGACCAACCCAGGGGGTAGGCTCCCACTCCTACGAGCAGTACTTC. Its translation: CASRPTQGVGSHSYEQYF. This rearrangement joins TRBV27 to TRBJ2-7, with TRBD1 matching over 7 bases. Trimming cost V 6 bases and J 0 bases; bases outside gene matches: 17. This CDR3 is 18 amino acids long. Germline assignment: CDR1 MNHEY and CDR2 SMNVEV (reference sequence).

The rearrangement uses TRBV10-2 and TRBJ1-6; no firm D call. From germline, CDR1 is WSHSY and CDR2 SAAADI. This CDR3 has 13 residues. V lost 6 bases to trimming and J lost 10 bases, with 13 bases between them. CDR3 amino acids: CASSEPPGSPLHF. The CDR3 DNA follows: TGCGCCAGCAGCGAGCCTCCGGGCTCACCCCTCCACTTT.

The chain recombines TRBV29-1 with TRBJ1-1; unclear D gene. This CDR3 has 13 amino acids. V lost 3 bases and J lost 0, with 8 bases in between. In germline, CDR1 is SQVTM, CDR2 ANQGSEA. The CDR3 loop reads CSVEPNMNTEAFF. The DNA for the CDR3 is TGCAGCGTTGAGCCAAACATGAACACTGAAGCTTTCTTT. Supplemented by reference TRBV29-1 and TRBJ1-1, the full variable domain reads SAVISQKPSRDICQRGTSLTIQCQVDSQVTMMFWYRQQPGQSLTLIATANQGSEATYESGFVIDKFPISRPNLTFSTLTVSNMSPEDSSIYLCSVEPNMNTEAFFGQGTRLTVV.

This clone was found once. The chain recombines TRBV9 with TRBJ2-3; D not resolved. CDR3 size: 15 residues. Germline assignment: CDR1 SGDLS and CDR2 YYNGEE. Trimming took 2 bases from V and 2 from J, leaving 12 bases between them. This chain's CDR3 is CASSVSALDTDTQYF. In nucleotides, the CDR3 is TGTGCCAGCAGCGTTAGTGCCCTTGACACAGATACGCAGTATTTT. Drawing the rest from reference TRBV9 and TRBJ2-3, the complete variable domain is DSGVTQTPKHLITATGQRVTLRCSPRSGDLSVYWYQQSLDQGLQFLIQYYNGEERAKGNILERFSAQQFPDLHSELNLSSLELGDSALYFCASSVSALDTDTQYFGPGTRLTVL.

This chain connects TRBV2 to TRBJ2-3; D gene unclear. The CDR3 has 11 residues. Germline loops: CDR1 SNHLY, CDR2 FYNNEI. Trimming pared 7 bases from V and 2 bases from J, leaving 4 bases between. CDR3 coding DNA: TGTGCCAGCACTCTCACAGATACGCAGTATTTT. It specifies CASTLTDTQYF. The complete variable domain, with remaining parts taken from reference TRBV2 and TRBJ2-3, reads EPEVTQTPSHQVTQMGQEVILRCVPISNHLYFYWYRQILGQKVEFLVSFYNNEISEKSEIFDDQFSVERPDGSNFTLKIRSTKLEDSAMYFCASTLTDTQYFGPGTRLTVL.

This chain links TRBV29-1 with TRBJ2-5, with 15 positions matching TRBD2. Germline CDR1 and CDR2: SQVTM and ANQGSEA. V was pared by 5 bases and J by 4 bases, with 8 bases of the junction left unmatched. The CDR3 is made up of 16 amino acids. The CDR3: CSVFGLAGGGRETQYF. In DNA form, the CDR3 reads TGCAGCGTTTTTGGACTAGCGGGAGGGGGGCGAGAGACCCAGTACTTC. The variable domain in full, completed from reference TRBV29-1 and TRBJ2-5, reads SAVISQKPSRDICQRGTSLTIQCQVDSQVTMMFWYRQQPGQSLTLIATANQGSEATYESGFVIDKFPISRPNLTFSTLTVSNMSPEDSSIYLCSVFGLAGGGRETQYFGPGTRLLVL.

The rearrangement uses TRBV19 and TRBJ2-4, with D possibly being TRBD1 or TRBD2 (5 bases each). V was shortened by 7 bases and J by 0 bases, with 19 bases between the two germline ends. The germline gives CDR1 LNHDA, CDR2 SQIVND (reference sequence). This CDR3 region has 17 residues. Here the CDR3 reads CASIPRDAYLAKNIQYF. The CDR3 bases are TGTGCCAGTATCCCCCGGGACGCTTATTTAGCCAAAAACATTCAGTACTTC. The variable domain in full, completed from reference TRBV19 and TRBJ2-4, reads DGGITQSPKYLFRKEGQNVTLSCEQNLNHDAMYWYRQDPGQGLRLIYYSQIVNDFQKGDIAEGYSVSREKKESFPLTVTSAQKNPTAFYLCASIPRDAYLAKNIQYFGAGTRLSVL.

This chain uses TRBV6-5 with TRBJ1-1, with D perhaps matching TRBD1 (6 bases). CDR3 length: 15 residues. Germline V lookup: CDR1 MNHEY, CDR2 SVGAGI. V lost 6 bases and J 4 bases, leaving 18 bases between the germline ends. The CDR3: CASRSQGFQGTEAFF. The CDR3 DNA follows: TGTGCCAGCAGATCTCAGGGGTTTCAGGGCACTGAAGCTTTCTTT.

The rearrangement links TRBV28 to TRBJ2-7, with D hard to call. The CDR3 is 12 amino acids. From germline, CDR1 is MDHEN and CDR2 SYDVKM. The V and J ends lost 5 bases and 4 bases respectively, with 9 bases between them. CDR3 amino acids: CASSQVGYEQYF. The CDR3 nucleotides are TGTGCCAGCAGTCAGGTGGGGTACGAGCAGTACTTC.

The chain is built from TRBV4-3 and TRBJ1-1; 10 positions match TRBD1. The CDR3 contains 15 residues. The trim removed 3 bases at V and 5 bases at J, leaving 6 bases unmatched. Germline V gene lookup returns CDR1 LGHNA and CDR2 YSLEER. The CDR3 DNA is TGCGCCAGCAGCCACGCGGGACAGGGGAGGACTGAAGCTTTCTTT. Translating gives CASSHAGQGRTEAFF.

The V and J genes are TRBV5-5 and TRBJ2-2; 10 positions agree with TRBD2. Germline trimming cut 1 base from V and 5 bases from J; bases unmatched to any gene: 2. CDR3 size: 15 residues. Per germline, CDR1 SGHKS and CDR2 YYEKEE (reference sequence). CDR3 amino acids: CASSLTSGTTGELFF. The CDR3 nucleotides are TGTGCCAGCAGCTTGACTAGCGGGACTACCGGGGAGCTGTTTTTT.

The chain recombines TRBV15 with TRBJ1-1; D is uncertain. The CDR3 extends over 13 amino acids. In germline, CDR1 is LNHNV, CDR2 YYDKDF (reference sequence). V was pared by 6 bases and J by 6 bases, with 14 bases between. The CDR3 region is CATRPMLGAEAFF. CDR3 in DNA: TGTGCCACCAGACCCATGCTTGGCGCTGAAGCTTTCTTT.

Comment on this clone: Other DNA sequences within the sample encode an identical CDR3. V usage is TRBV5-6 and J usage is TRBJ1-3, with a weak D call TRBD1 (5 bases). The CDR3 is 14 residues long. The germline gives CDR1 SGHDT, CDR2 YYEEEE. V shed 2 bases and J shed 4 bases, with 10 bases lying between them. CDR3 in DNA: TGTGCCAGCAGCTTACGGGGGAGAGGAAACACCATATATTTT. Amino acids: CASSLRGRGNTIYF.

This rearrangement joins TRBV9 to TRBJ2-1, with TRBD2 matching 13 bases. The CDR3 has 20 residues. V shed 3 bases and J 10 bases; nucleotides not matched to a gene: 22. Germline V gene lookup returns CDR1 SGDLS and CDR2 YYNGEE. The CDR3 spells CASSATLGTSGTFSRDEQFF. The CDR3 DNA follows: TGTGCCAGCAGCGCAACCCTCGGGACTAGCGGGACATTCTCTCGAGACGAGCAGTTCTTC. The full variable domain, rest sourced from reference TRBV9 and TRBJ2-1, is DSGVTQTPKHLITATGQRVTLRCSPRSGDLSVYWYQQSLDQGLQFLIQYYNGEERAKGNILERFSAQQFPDLHSELNLSSLELGDSALYFCASSATLGTSGTFSRDEQFFGPGTRLTVL.

V usage is TRBV10-2 and J usage is TRBJ2-2, with 9 bases fitting TRBD2. The CDR3 sequence is 16 residues long. Germline values: CDR1 WSHSY, CDR2 SAAADI. V gave up 4 bases and J gave up 6 bases; unmatched junction bases: 9. The CDR3 bases are TGCGCCAGCAGTGGGGACCGCCTAGCGGGATCCGGGGAGCTGTTTTTT. Its translation is CASSGDRLAGSGELFF.

The rearrangement uses TRBV6-1 and TRBJ2-1, with D unclear. The V end lost 3 bases, the J end lost 8 bases, and 8 bases lay between the germline ends. The CDR3 length is 12 residues. CDR1 MNHNS and CDR2 SASEGT come from the germline V gene. In DNA form, the CDR3 reads TGTGCCAGCAGTGATTATGGATATGAGCAGTTCTTC. It translates to CASSDYGYEQFF.

The genes are TRBV14 and TRBJ2-7; the D gene is possibly TRBD2 (7 bases). The germline CDR1 and CDR2 sequences are SGHDN and FVKESK. The CDR3 consists of 12 residues. The V and J ends lost 5 bases and 5 bases respectively, with 10 bases between them. The CDR3 DNA reads as TGTGCCAGCAGCTCGGGGGGCCACGAGCAGTACTTC. It yields the protein CASSSGGHEQYF.